This record covers a single T cell receptor (beta chain). The source of the sample is a study of blood T cell repertoires in COVID-19. Study overall: Whether acute or convalescent, the COVID-19 samples came from the United States, Italy and Spain. T cells, B-cell-depleted T cells, or PBMCs supplied cDNA or gDNA.

Study processing details: The authors estimated nucleated cell counts from reference gene primer amplification. Sequencing was performed with immunoSEQ multiplex PCR; in TCRdb, only in-frame clones are kept and a portion is missing. For V, J and clone size, that table is used; D and trimming come from the DNA. The table has roughly 700,000 clones, 75% to 90% seen once. This CDR3 has 16 amino acids. V shed 0 bases, J shed 6 bases, and the junction held 6 bases outside the gene matches. CDR1 KGHDR and CDR2 SFDVKD come from the germline V gene. The chain links TRBV24-1 to TRBJ2-3, with 9 bases aligning to TRBD2. The source material was peripheral blood. The TCR was taken from a woman in her late teens or twenties with acute or convalescent COVID-19. This CDR3 is CATSDLKRGAGDTQYF. For the CDR3, the DNA is TGTGCCACCAGTGATTTGAAGCGGGGGGCGGGGGATACGCAGTATTTT.